This TCR beta chain was captured in a study of blood T cell repertoires in COVID-19. Study information: From the United States, Italy and Spain came samples of acute and convalescent COVID-19. The cDNA or gDNA used as material had been derived from T cells, B-cell-depleted T cells, or PBMCs.

Authors' data handling: Reference gene primers were amplified, and this amplification served to estimate nucleated cell counts. Assay: immunoSEQ multiplex PCR; the TCRdb copy retains only in-frame clones and omits some. D and trimming come from the DNA, and the V and J calls and clone size come from that table. This sample has around 280,000 clones, with around 87% found just once. Trimming took 5 bases from V and 4 from J, leaving 12 bases between them. The V gene's germline CDR1 is MNHEY and CDR2 SVGEGT. The CDR3 extends over 14 amino acids. Sequencing input: peripheral blood. The rearrangement uses TRBV6-2 or TRBV6-3 and TRBJ2-1; possibly TRBD1 for D (5 bases). This sequence was found in a man aged 70-80 years with acute or convalescent COVID-19. Here the CDR3 DNA reads TGTGCCAGCAGTCGTATGACAGTTTACAATGAGCAGTTCTTC. As protein: CASSRMTVYNEQFF.